Each of the 26 T cell receptor beta chains below was sequenced from the same sample in a study of vaccination effects on CD4 cells after COVID-19. Libraries were prepared by immunoSEQ multiplex PCR; TCRdb keeps only in-frame clonotypes and omits some of them. The sample has about 55,000 clones, around 70% seen once. These receptors' targets are unknown. Using viral peptide pools, the ViraFEST assay grew out antigen-specific CD4+ T cells prior to sequencing. Culture lasted 10 days before CD4+ T cell isolation. Testing of the vaccine recipients showed negative nucleocapsid antibodies and no prior SARS-CoV-2 infection. The specimen was CD4+ T cells from PBMCs cultured with SARS-CoV-2 spike peptides, collected before COVID-19 vaccination. The origin of the receptors is a human donor who received a COVID-19 vaccine.

This clone appeared a single time. Here the CDR3 DNA reads TGTGCCAGCAGTTATAGCGGGGGAACAGATACGCAGTATTTT. Amino acids: CASSYSGGTDTQYF. V is TRBV7-3 and J is TRBJ2-3; 9 bases are a match to TRBD2. Germline values: CDR1 SGHTA, CDR2 FQGTGA. This CDR3 spans 14 amino acids. With V trimmed by 6 bases and J by 3 bases, 4 bases remained unmatched. The entire variable domain, with the rest obtained from reference TRBV7-3 and TRBJ2-3, is as follows: GAGVSQTPSNKVTEKGKYVELRCDPISGHTALYWYRQSLGQGPEFLIYFQGTGAADDSGLPNDRFFAVRPEGSVSTLKIQRTERGDSAVYLCASSYSGGTDTQYFGPGTRLTVL.

This rearrangement joins TRBV21-1 to TRBJ1-1. TRBV21-1 is a listed pseudogene. CDR3 size: 14 residues. CDR3 nucleotide sequence: TGTGCCAGCAGCAGCTCTAGGAGTAACACTGAAGCTTTCTTT. Protein product: CASSSSRSNTEAFF.

This clone was seen only a few times. The rearrangement joins TRBV6-5 to TRBJ2-1; 10 bases align to TRBD1. The CDR3 is 15 amino acids. J gave up 3 bases and V 6 bases, and 5 bases lay outside the gene matches. Germline loops: CDR1 MNHEY, CDR2 SVGAGI. The CDR3 region has the DNA TGTGCCAGCAGGCAGGACAGGGGGTTCTACAATGAGCAGTTCTTC. Protein product: CASRQDRGFYNEQFF.

In nucleotides, the CDR3 is TGCGCCAGCAGCTCCTCCCCCCCAGATTACAATGAGCAGTTCTTC. Translated: CASSSSPPDYNEQFF. The gene calls are TRBV5-1 and TRBJ2-1; D not resolved. In germline, CDR1 is SGHRS, CDR2 YFSETQ. V was clipped by 3 bases and J by 4 bases, with 14 bases between them. This CDR3 spans 15 amino acids.

This clone was seen only a few times. The chain couples TRBV19 to TRBJ2-2; tentatively, D is TRBD1 (5 bases). Germline loops: CDR1 LNHDA, CDR2 SQIVND (reference sequence). The CDR3 is 14 residues long. The ends were cut back, 5 bases at V and 6 bases at J, with 13 bases in the middle. CDR3 sequence reads: CASSVGAAAGELFF. In nucleotides, the CDR3 is TGTGCCAGTAGTGTAGGGGCCGCGGCCGGGGAGCTGTTTTTT.

CDR3 DNA sequence: TGTGCCACCAGCAGAGATTTGGGTACAGGGGGCAGCAATCAGCCCCAGCATTTT. It translates to CATSRDLGTGGSNQPQHF. The gene calls are TRBV15 and TRBJ1-5; TRBD1 matches at 9 bases. V was pared by 0 bases and J by 1 base, with 7 bases of the junction left unmatched. The CDR3 is made up of 18 amino acids. Germline CDR1 LNHNV, CDR2 YYDKDF (reference sequence).

The chain has TRBV5-1 and TRBJ1-1; D call uncertain. Trimming took 0 bases from V and 4 from J, leaving 10 bases between them. The germline gives CDR1 SGHRS, CDR2 YFSETQ. This CDR3 has 14 residues. The CDR3 spells CASSLGGGSTEAFF. CDR3 nucleotide sequence: TGCGCCAGCAGCTTGGGGGGAGGTTCCACTGAAGCTTTCTTT.

This clone was seen more than once but under ten times. Here the CDR3 reads CASFRPRRGANTEAFF. Here the CDR3 DNA reads TGTGCCAGCTTTAGACCTAGGAGGGGGGCGAACACTGAAGCTTTCTTT. This rearrangement joins TRBV27 to TRBJ1-1, with a tentative D call TRBD1 (6 bases). The CDR3 covers 16 residues. The V end lost 8 bases, the J end lost 1 base, and 20 bases lay between the germline ends. Germline V gene sequence: CDR1 MNHEY, CDR2 SMNVEV (reference sequence).

V usage is TRBV6-6 and J usage is TRBJ1-5; no clear D gene. V lost 6 bases, J lost 4 bases, and 16 bases lay in between. The CDR3 is 15 amino acids. In germline, CDR1 is MNHNY, CDR2 SVGAGI (reference sequence). Here the CDR3 reads CASRGQPHENQPQHF. DNA for the CDR3: TGTGCCAGCAGGGGTCAGCCCCACGAAAATCAGCCCCAGCATTTT.

The chain couples TRBV7-2 to TRBJ2-5; either TRBD1 or TRBD2 may fit D (7 bases each). V was shortened by 1 base and J by 2 bases, with 14 bases between the two germline ends. The CDR3 sequence is 16 residues long. The germline gives CDR1 SGHTA, CDR2 FQGNSA. CDR3 loop: CASSLGVRGGQETQYF. The CDR3 DNA reads TGTGCCAGCAGCTTAGGTGTCAGGGGGGGACAAGAGACCCAGTACTTC. Supplemented by reference TRBV7-2 and TRBJ2-5, the full variable domain reads GAGVSQSPSNKVTEKGKDVELRCDPISGHTALYWYRQSLGQGLEFLIYFQGNSAPDKSGLPSDRFSAERTGGSVSTLTIQRTQQEDSAVYLCASSLGVRGGQETQYFGPGTRLLVL.

This clone was found once. The gene calls are TRBV10-3 and TRBJ2-1; TRBD1 matches at 11 bases. V dropped 2 bases and J dropped 7; count of bases not matched to a gene: 10. Germline CDR1 and CDR2: ENHRY and SYGVKD. CDR3 length equals 17 residues. CDR3 sequence: CAISERRGQGVSNEQFF. Written as DNA, the CDR3 is TGTGCCATCAGTGAGAGAAGGGGACAGGGGGTTTCAAATGAGCAGTTCTTC.

The chain has TRBV9 and TRBJ2-3, with 8 nucleotides matching TRBD2. Germline V lookup: CDR1 SGDLS, CDR2 YYNGEE. This CDR3 is 15 amino acids long. The junction had 5 bases not matched to a gene; V was cut back by 0 bases and J by 5 bases. For the CDR3, the DNA is TGTGCCAGCAGCGTAGCGGGGGGGCCGGTAGATACGCAGTATTTT. Translation gives CASSVAGGPVDTQYF.

This chain uses TRBV9 with TRBJ1-4, with a possible D match to TRBD1 (5 bases). The CDR3 totals 14 residues. V was clipped by 4 bases and J by 7 bases, with 14 bases between them. Looked up from germline, CDR1 is SGDLS and CDR2 is YYNGEE. CDR3 coding DNA: TGTGCCAGCAGCTCCGAGTTGGGGGTTGAAAAACTGTTTTTT. Residues: CASSSELGVEKLFF.

The chain combines TRBV6-5 with TRBJ1-5; D is possibly TRBD1 (6 bases). Germline V CDR1 and CDR2: MNHEY, SVGAGI. The CDR3 contains 14 residues. V lost 6 bases to trimming and J lost 7 bases, with 16 bases between them. The CDR3 region is CASSPNPQGQPQHF. The CDR3, as DNA: TGTGCCAGCAGCCCAAACCCACAGGGACAGCCCCAGCATTTT.

This CDR3 is CASSENSGNTIYF. In nucleotides, the CDR3 is TGTGCCAGCAGCGAGAACTCTGGAAACACCATATATTTT. The V call is TRBV5-5, the J call TRBJ1-3, with D hard to call. V was shortened by 4 bases and J by 0 bases, with 5 bases between the two germline ends. CDR3 size: 13 residues. CDR1 is SGHKS, CDR2 YYEKEE, per germline (reference sequence).

The chain uses TRBV19 and TRBJ1-5, with a possible D match to TRBD1 (6 bases). This CDR3 spans 16 amino acids. The V and J ends lost 0 bases and 2 bases respectively, with 11 bases between them. CDR1 is LNHDA, CDR2 SQIVND, per germline (reference sequence). CDR3 sequence: CASSIEGARGNQPQHF. Here the CDR3 DNA reads TGTGCCAGTAGTATAGAGGGGGCGCGGGGCAATCAGCCCCAGCATTTT.

This chain links TRBV10-3 with TRBJ2-5; D is undetermined. V gave up 3 bases and J gave up 7 bases, with 9 bases separating them. The CDR3 is 12 residues long. Germline V CDR1 and CDR2: ENHRY, SYGVKD. CDR3 nucleotide sequence: TGTGCCATCAGTGATTCCCCCGGGACCCAGTACTTC. The encoded protein is CAISDSPGTQYF.

A single count supports this clone. This chain links TRBV7-2 with TRBJ2-7, with D hard to call. Trimming removed 3 bases from V and 0 bases from J, with 3 bases in between. This CDR3 is built from 12 residues. Germline V lookup: CDR1 SGHTA, CDR2 FQGNSA. The CDR3 protein is CASSLTSYEQYF. CDR3 sequence (DNA): TGTGCCAGCAGCTTGACCTCCTACGAGCAGTACTTC.

This clone was recorded only once. The chain combines TRBV7-8 with TRBJ1-4, with D unresolved. Trimming took 1 base from V and 6 from J, leaving 6 bases between them. The CDR3 is 13 amino acids. Germline V gene lookup returns CDR1 SGHVS and CDR2 FQNEAQ. Here the CDR3 DNA reads TGTGCCAGCAGCTTAGGGAGTCATGAAAAACTGTTTTTT. The encoded protein is CASSLGSHEKLFF.

This chain joins TRBV19 and TRBJ2-7; TRBD2 aligns across 8 bases. The V and J ends lost 5 bases and 2 bases, in that order; junction bases with no gene match: 5. CDR3 length equals 14 residues. In germline, CDR1 is LNHDA, CDR2 SQIVND (reference sequence). The CDR3 sequence: CASSLASGPYEQYF. The CDR3 DNA is TGTGCCAGTAGTTTGGCTAGCGGGCCCTACGAGCAGTACTTC.

This clone has only a few counts. The V and J genes are TRBV2 and TRBJ1-2; no firm D call. Germline CDR1 SNHLY, CDR2 FYNNEI. Trimming shortened V by 2 bases and J by 6 bases, and 13 bases separated the two germline ends. This CDR3 spans 14 amino acids. This CDR3 reads CASSETRARDGYTF. The DNA for the CDR3 is TGTGCCAGCAGTGAAACGAGGGCGCGGGATGGCTACACCTTC.

This clone was seen only a few times. The chain uses TRBV6-5 and TRBJ1-1, with 7 bases identical to TRBD1. The CDR3 extends over 12 amino acids. The V segment lost 9 bases and the J segment 4 bases; nucleotides outside the gene matches: 5. Germline loops: CDR1 MNHEY, CDR2 SVGAGI. CDR3 sequence reads: CASSRGGTEAFF. The CDR3 DNA sequence: TGTGCCAGTAGCAGGGGGGGCACTGAAGCTTTCTTT.

V gene TRBV6-5 combines with J gene TRBJ2-3; 8 nucleotides agree with TRBD2. V was clipped by 5 bases and J by 4 bases; unmatched bases: 8. Germline CDR1 MNHEY, CDR2 SVGAGI. CDR3 size: 15 residues. As DNA, the CDR3 is TGTGCCAGCAGTCGGGGGGGGTCCGTCGCAGATACGCAGTATTTT. Protein sequence: CASSRGGSVADTQYF.

The chain is built from TRBV11-2 and TRBJ1-1; the D is unclear. The CDR3 length is 16 residues. Germline assignment: CDR1 SGHAT and CDR2 FQNNGV. Trimming removed 3 bases at V and 5 bases at J, with 19 bases between. The DNA of the CDR3 is TGTGCCAGCAGCTTTCCTCCCGACGCCGGGGAAACTGAAGCTTTCTTT. Residues: CASSFPPDAGETEAFF.

The CDR3 is CASTQGDIQYF. The CDR3 DNA is TGTGCCAGTACCCAGGGAGACATTCAGTACTTC. V gene TRBV19 combines with J gene TRBJ2-4, with D perhaps assigned TRBD1 or TRBD2 (5 bases each). The CDR3 is 11 amino acids. Germline loops: CDR1 LNHDA, CDR2 SQIVND (reference sequence). V lost 7 bases, J lost 8 bases, and 9 bases lay in between. Filled out from reference TRBV19 and TRBJ2-4, the complete variable domain reads DGGITQSPKYLFRKEGQNVTLSCEQNLNHDAMYWYRQDPGQGLRLIYYSQIVNDFQKGDIAEGYSVSREKKESFPLTVTSAQKNPTAFYLCASTQGDIQYFGAGTRLSVL.

The gene calls are TRBV6-5 and TRBJ2-1; 8 bases are shared with TRBD2. CDR3 length equals 15 residues. Looked up from germline, CDR1 is MNHEY and CDR2 is SVGAGI. V lost 2 bases to trimming and J lost 4 bases; unmatched junction nucleotides: 4. The CDR3 loop reads CASSYRLAGYNEQFF. The CDR3 nucleotides read TGTGCCAGCAGTTACCGGCTAGCGGGTTACAATGAGCAGTTCTTC.